This record concerns one T cell receptor (beta chain) sequence. Antigen unknown. Produced via immunoSEQ multiplex PCR; TCRdb's table is partial and in-frame only. Here the sample spans around 310,000 clones, roughly 80% being singletons. This specimen comes from a study of cytotoxic CD8 clonotypes in ibrutinib-treated CLL. Study-wide results and limits: While tracking circulating CD8+ T-cell counts, baseline clonality exceeded that of age-matched healthy donors.

CDR3 length equals 19 residues. J lost 0 bases, V lost 0 bases, and 13 bases had no gene match. Germline CDR1 and CDR2: SGHTS and YDEGEE. The chain recombines TRBV5-8 with TRBJ2-7; 9 bases align to TRBD1. Source: PBMCs, taken before ibrutinib treatment. The sequence derives from a human donor with chronic lymphocytic leukemia. This CDR3 is CASSLVGWDRDRASYEQYF. The CDR3 bases are TGTGCCAGCAGCTTGGTTGGGTGGGACCGGGACAGGGCCTCCTACGAGCAGTACTTC.